A selection of T cell receptor beta chains follows, all from one sample in a study of shared clonotypes between healthy human individuals. Repertoires were generated with immunoSEQ multiplex PCR, while TCRdb's copy carries only in-frame clones and drops some. Of 400,000 to 550,000 clones in the sample, roughly 85% were seen once. Input material: PBMCs. These receptor sequences come from a woman in her forties in good health. Some clones in this sample may be carry-over from other donors' samples. Each CDR3 is given with its conserved first and last residue. A D gene is named only where the DNA matches it firmly. Expanded clones are given a class, and other clones once, few, many or no size at all.

V	size	J	D	DNA	CDR3
TRBV28	-	TRBJ1-3	-	TGTGCCAGCAGTTTAGAGGGAAGGCCCATATATTTT	CASSLEGRPIYF
TRBV27	once	TRBJ2-3	-	TGTGCCAGCAGTTTATCCCCTTTCGCGGGAAGCACAGATACGCAGTATTTT	CASSLSPFAGSTDTQYF
TRBV28	-	TRBJ2-5	-	TGTGCCAGCATTCACATTGGCAGGGAAGAGACCCAGTACTTC	CASIHIGREETQYF
TRBV30	-	TRBJ1-2	-	TGTGCCTGGAGCCCCACGGGGGCGGATGGCTACACCTTC	CAWSPTGADGYTF
TRBV27	-	TRBJ2-1	-	TGTGCCAGCAGAGACAGGAATAACAATGAGCAGTTCTTC	CASRDRNNNEQFF
TRBV4-2	-	TRBJ2-7	TRBD2	TGTGCCAGCAGCCAAGGGACTAGCGGGAGCGACGAGCAGTACTTC	CASSQGTSGSDEQYF
TRBV28	-	TRBJ2-1	TRBD1	TGTGCCAGCAGTTTACCGGGGACAGGGTGGAATGAGCAGTTCTTC	CASSLPGTGWNEQFF
TRBV28	-	TRBJ2-1	TRBD2	TGTGCCAGCAGTTTAGGGACTAGCGGGAGGAATGAGCAGTTCTTC	CASSLGTSGRNEQFF
TRBV19	-	TRBJ2-1	TRBD2	TGTGCCAGTAGTGGGGGACTAGCGGACACCTACAATGAGCAGTTCTTC	CASSGGLADTYNEQFF
TRBV4-2	-	TRBJ2-4	-	TGTGCCAGCAGCCAAGGGTTCTTTGACCACATTCAGTACTTC	CASSQGFFDHIQYF